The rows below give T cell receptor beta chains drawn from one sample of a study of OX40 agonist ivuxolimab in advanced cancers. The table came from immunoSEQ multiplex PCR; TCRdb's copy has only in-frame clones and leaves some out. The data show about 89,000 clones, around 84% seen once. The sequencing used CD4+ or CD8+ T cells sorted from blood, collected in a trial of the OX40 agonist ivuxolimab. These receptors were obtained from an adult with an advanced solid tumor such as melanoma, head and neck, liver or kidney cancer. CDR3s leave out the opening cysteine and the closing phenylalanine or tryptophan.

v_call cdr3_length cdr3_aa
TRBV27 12 ASSRDRSNQPQH
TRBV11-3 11 ASRFQLEREQY
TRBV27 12 ASSPSSVTDTQY
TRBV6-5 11 ASRPVNFYEQY
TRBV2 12 ASTTQFAYNEQF
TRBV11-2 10 ASRGLETEAF
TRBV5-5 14 ASSFALTSGAYEQY
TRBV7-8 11 ASSLDSNQPQH
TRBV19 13 ASSLGTRGRDEQF
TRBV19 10 ASSIGQETQY
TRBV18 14 ASSPGGATGNQPQH
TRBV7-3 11 ASSLDLGYGYT
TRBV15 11 ATSAKREWEQF
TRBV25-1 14 ASSEWGQGISNIQY
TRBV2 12 ARLRGGPYNEQF
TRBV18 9 ASSPVETQY
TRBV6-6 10 ASRNFGEKLF
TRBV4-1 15 ASSQVFGGAAKNIQY
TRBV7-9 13 ASSTTGQLNQPQH
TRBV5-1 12 ASSPGGGSYEQY
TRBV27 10 ASMPRSSTQY
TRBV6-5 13 ASSPRTGAATEAF
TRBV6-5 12 ASSPTLGGNEQY
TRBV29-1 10 SGGRGQTEAF
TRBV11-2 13 ASSLAVAGANVLT